This T cell receptor (beta chain) is drawn from a study of cytomegalovirus exposure and HLA in healthy donors. The data were produced by immunoSEQ multiplex PCR, yet TCRdb's version contains in-frame clones alone and is incomplete. This table has approximately 120,000 clones, around 95% appearing once. The germline V gene encodes CDR1 SGHKS and CDR2 YYEKEE (reference sequence). Trimming removed 4 bases from V and 5 bases from J; junction bases left unmatched: 19. The CDR3 is 18 residues long. This chain joins TRBV5-5 and TRBJ1-1; 8 bases fit TRBD1. The sample was PBMCs. The source is a man younger than 30 in good health and CMV-seronegative. The DNA for the CDR3 is TGTGCCAGCAGCCTAACCGGGACAGGTATGGTTGGATGGACTGAAGCTTTCTTT. It is translated as CASSLTGTGMVGWTEAFF.